The T cell receptor (beta chain) described here comes from a study of shared clonotypes between healthy human individuals. Researchers ran the assay at a deep level. Profiling relied on immunoSEQ multiplex PCR, and the TCRdb table lists in-frame clones only, not all of them. The data contain fewer than 2.5 million clones, 90% to 95% of them singletons. Healthy HIV-negative adults with no recent acute infections or vaccinations were recruited as donors. Everyone who donated was a Caucasian adult who lived in Nashville, Tennessee. CD45RA-negative memory and CD45RA+ naive subsets were split from the CD4+ cells. This sequence was found in a man younger than 35 in good health. Some clones in this sample may be carry-over from other donors' samples. The sequenced sample consisted of naive CD4+ T cells from PBMCs. The sample's subset: CD45RA+ positively selected.

The CDR3 DNA reads TGTGCCAGCTCCACGGGTGCTAGTACCTACGAGCAGTACTTC. Translated: CASSTGASTYEQYF. This sequence joins TRBV18 and TRBJ2-7, with unresolved D. Germline assignment: CDR1 KGHSH and CDR2 LQKENI. The length of the CDR3 is 14 residues. V was cut by 6 bases and J by 2 bases, with 14 bases left in between.